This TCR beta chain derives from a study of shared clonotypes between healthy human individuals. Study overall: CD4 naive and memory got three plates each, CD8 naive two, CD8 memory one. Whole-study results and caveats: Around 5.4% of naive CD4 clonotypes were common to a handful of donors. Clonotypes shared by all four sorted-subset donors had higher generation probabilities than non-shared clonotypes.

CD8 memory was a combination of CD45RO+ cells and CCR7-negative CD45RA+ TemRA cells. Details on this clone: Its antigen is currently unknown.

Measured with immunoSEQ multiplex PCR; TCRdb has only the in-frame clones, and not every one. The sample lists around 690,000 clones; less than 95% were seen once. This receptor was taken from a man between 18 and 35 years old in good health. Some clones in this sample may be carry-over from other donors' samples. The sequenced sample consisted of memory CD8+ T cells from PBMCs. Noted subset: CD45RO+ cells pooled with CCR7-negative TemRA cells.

CDR3 DNA: TGTGCCAGTAGTATAGTCGGCCGGGGGACAGATACGCAGTATTTT. Translation: CASSIVGRGTDTQYF. V and J are TRBV19 and TRBJ2-3; D perhaps matches TRBD2 (6 bases). Germline V gives CDR1 LNHDA, CDR2 SQIVND (reference sequence). V lost 1 base to trimming and J lost 3 bases, with 11 bases between them. The CDR3 runs to 15 residues.